This TCR beta chain was identified during a study of shared clonotypes between healthy human individuals. Study details: CD8 memory received one plate per donor, CD8 naive two, CD4 memory three and CD4 naive three. Regarding the study as a whole: Specimens sampled were limited to blood, with tissue repertoires likely differing.

The assay was immunoSEQ multiplex PCR, and TCRdb's table has in-frame clones only and misses some. This repertoire shows 2,100,000 or so clones, roughly 95% found once; its top ten account for 0.13%. A remark on this clone: The target antigen is unknown. Other DNA sequences in this specimen translate into the identical CDR3.

Germline lookup yields CDR1 SGHTA and CDR2 FQGTGA. Trimming took off 6 bases at V and 7 bases at J, with 7 bases between the two ends. The CDR3 totals 12 residues. This receptor was taken from a man between 18 and 35 years old in good health. Sequenced: naive CD4+ T cells sorted from blood. Subset described: CD45RA+ positively selected. This chain links TRBV7-3 with TRBJ1-6; D gene uncertain. Here the CDR3 reads CASRDNNSPLHF. Here the CDR3 DNA reads TGTGCCAGCAGAGACAACAATTCACCCCTCCACTTT. The full variable domain, rest sourced from reference TRBV7-3 and TRBJ1-6, is GAGVSQTPSNKVTEKGKYVELRCDPISGHTALYWYRQSLGQGPEFLIYFQGTGAADDSGLPNDRFFAVRPEGSVSTLKIQRTERGDSAVYLCASRDNNSPLHFGNGTRLTVT.